This record concerns one T cell receptor beta chain sequence. The target antigen is unknown. The repertoire was sequenced with immunoSEQ multiplex PCR; TCRdb's copy has only in-frame clones and lacks some. The table lists 100,000 to 150,000 clones, about nine tenths of them singletons, with 7.2% in the top ten. This sample stems from a study of T cell responses to AZD1222 COVID-19 vaccine. Broader study findings: The donors showed a predominance of white British ancestry and of females, with possible underestimation of clonal diversity. Nearly half of spike-specific TCRs reportedly target unmutated variant regions. Repertoires were obtained solely post-peak T cell response.

CDR3 size: 13 residues. The V gene's germline CDR1 is MNHEY and CDR2 SVGEGT. The V and J ends lost 0 bases and 6 bases respectively, with 7 bases between them. Sequenced here: peripheral blood, sampled on day 0 of AZD1222 vaccination. The chain uses TRBV6-2 or TRBV6-3 and TRBJ2-3; D uncertain. The receptor's source is an adult in good health. CDR3 DNA sequence: TGTGCCAGCAGTTACTCTTCAGCCGATACGCAGTATTTT. The encoded protein is CASSYSSADTQYF.